This T cell receptor (beta chain) was obtained from a study of T cell responses to AZD1222 COVID-19 vaccine. This clone is a singleton in its sample. What it recognizes is unknown. V dropped 0 bases and J dropped 2 bases, with 10 bases sitting between them. The CDR3 length is 15 residues. Germline CDR1 reads LGHNA; CDR2 reads YSLEER. TCRdb's table, derived via immunoSEQ multiplex PCR, lists solely in-frame clones and lacks some. The repertoire holds about 140,000 clones, with more than 85% as singletons. Overall study findings and caveats: White British people made up most donors, females outnumbered males, and clonal diversity was possibly underestimated. Sampling that yielded the repertoires occurred only after the peak T cell response. Across the whole spike, CD4 TCRs peaked at regions 160-218 and 743-854.

The chain uses TRBV4-3 and TRBJ1-1; D remains ambiguous. The receptor's source is an adult in good health. The material was peripheral blood, obtained on day 0 of MenACWY control vaccination. CDR3 in DNA: TGCGCCAGCAGCCAAGAGGGCAGATTAAACACTGAAGCTTTCTTT. This gives the protein CASSQEGRLNTEAFF.